This T cell receptor beta chain came from a study of neurological immune-mediated disorders. The output of every sequencing run, over 190 million TCR-beta sequences, came from 15-18 subjects. TCRdb recomputed calls from the 5' RACE reads with MiXCR, one row per CDR3 protein. Altogether 10,000 to 12,000 distinct CDR3 sequences are present, approximately 24% being singletons, with the ten largest covering roughly an eighth. Study-wide results and caveats: On phylogenetic grouping, the repertoires of 18 of 34 multiple sclerosis patients fell within one related-CDR3 cluster, constituting a possible signature.

This clonotype was observed a few times. What it binds is unknown. The V end was cut by 3 bases, the J end by 4 bases, with 12 bases between. The CDR3 length is 14 residues. Germline V lookup: CDR1 SGDLS, CDR2 YYNGEE. V is TRBV9 and J is TRBJ2-3; TRBD1 might be the D (6 bases). The sample comprised CD8+ T cells from blood. The receptor's source is a woman aged 40 to 50 with multiple sclerosis. The CDR3 here is CASSAGGQSDTQYF. CDR3 sequence (DNA): TGTGCCAGCAGCGCAGGAGGACAGTCAGATACGCAGTATTTT.